This T cell receptor beta chain stems from a study of blood T cell repertoires in COVID-19. Libraries were prepared by immunoSEQ multiplex PCR; TCRdb keeps only in-frame clonotypes and omits some of them. The data hold 100,000 to 110,000 clones, with roughly 88% observed a single time. Trimming at V came to 0 bases and at J to 8 bases, leaving 3 bases not matched to a gene. The CDR3 sequence is 15 residues long. Germline V lookup: CDR1 SGDLS, CDR2 YYNGEE. The specimen was peripheral blood. The sequence came from a human donor in a cohort sampled during active COVID-19. This chain joins TRBV9 and TRBJ2-1; 12 nucleotides line up with TRBD2. CDR3 DNA: TGTGCCAGCAGCGTAGTGGCTAGCGGGGGGGATGAGCAGTTCTTC. This codes for CASSVVASGGDEQFF. The whole variable domain, filled in from reference TRBV9 and TRBJ2-1, reads DSGVTQTPKHLITATGQRVTLRCSPRSGDLSVYWYQQSLDQGLQFLIQYYNGEERAKGNILERFSAQQFPDLHSELNLSSLELGDSALYFCASSVVASGGDEQFFGPGTRLTVL.